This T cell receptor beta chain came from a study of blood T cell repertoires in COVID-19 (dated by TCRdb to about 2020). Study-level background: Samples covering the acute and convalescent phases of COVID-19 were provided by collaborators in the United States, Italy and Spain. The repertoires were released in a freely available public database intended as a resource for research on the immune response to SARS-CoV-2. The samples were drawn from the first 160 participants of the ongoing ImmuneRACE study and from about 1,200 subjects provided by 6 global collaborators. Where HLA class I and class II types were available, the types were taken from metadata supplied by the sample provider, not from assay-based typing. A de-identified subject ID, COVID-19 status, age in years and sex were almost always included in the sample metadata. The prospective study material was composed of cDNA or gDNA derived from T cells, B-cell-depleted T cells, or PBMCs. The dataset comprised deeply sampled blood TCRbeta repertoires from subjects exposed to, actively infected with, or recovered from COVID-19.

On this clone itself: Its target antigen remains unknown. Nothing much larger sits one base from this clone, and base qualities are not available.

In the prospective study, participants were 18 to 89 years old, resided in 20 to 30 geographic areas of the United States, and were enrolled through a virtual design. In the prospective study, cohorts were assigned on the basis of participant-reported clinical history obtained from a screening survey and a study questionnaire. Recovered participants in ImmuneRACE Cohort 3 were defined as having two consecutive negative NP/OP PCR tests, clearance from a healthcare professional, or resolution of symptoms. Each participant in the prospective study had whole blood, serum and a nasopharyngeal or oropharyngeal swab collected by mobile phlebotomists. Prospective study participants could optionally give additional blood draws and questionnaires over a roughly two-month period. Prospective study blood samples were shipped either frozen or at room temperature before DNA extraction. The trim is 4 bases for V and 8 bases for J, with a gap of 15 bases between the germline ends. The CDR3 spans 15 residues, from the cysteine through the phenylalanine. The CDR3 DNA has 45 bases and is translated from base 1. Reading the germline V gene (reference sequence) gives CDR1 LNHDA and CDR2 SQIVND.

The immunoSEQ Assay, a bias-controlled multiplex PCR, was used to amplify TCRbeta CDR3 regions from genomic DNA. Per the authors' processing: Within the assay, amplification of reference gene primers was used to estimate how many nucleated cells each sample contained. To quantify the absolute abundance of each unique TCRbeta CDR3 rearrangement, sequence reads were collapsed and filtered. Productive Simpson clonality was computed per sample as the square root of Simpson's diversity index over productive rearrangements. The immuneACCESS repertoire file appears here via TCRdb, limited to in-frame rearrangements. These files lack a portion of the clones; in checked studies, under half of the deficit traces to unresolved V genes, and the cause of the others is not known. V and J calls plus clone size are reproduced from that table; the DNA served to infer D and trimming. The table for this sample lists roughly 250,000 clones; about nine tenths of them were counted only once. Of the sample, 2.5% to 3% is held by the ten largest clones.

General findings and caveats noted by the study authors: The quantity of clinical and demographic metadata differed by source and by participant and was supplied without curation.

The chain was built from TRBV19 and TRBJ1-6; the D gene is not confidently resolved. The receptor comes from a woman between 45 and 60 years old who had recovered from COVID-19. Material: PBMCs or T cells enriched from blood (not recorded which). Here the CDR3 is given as CASSREAADDSPLHF. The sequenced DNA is TGTGCCAGTAGTAGGGAGGCGGCGGATGATTCACCCCTCCACTTT. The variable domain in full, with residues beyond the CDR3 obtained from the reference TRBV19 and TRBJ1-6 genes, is DGGITQSPKYLFRKEGQNVTLSCEQNLNHDAMYWYRQDPGQGLRLIYYSQIVNDFQKGDIAEGYSVSREKKESFPLTVTSAQKNPTAFYLCASSREAADDSPLHFGNGTRLTVT.